This TCR beta chain was documented in a study of tumour-infiltrating T cells in Burkitt lymphoma. Produced via immunoSEQ multiplex PCR; TCRdb's table is partial and in-frame only. The table lists over 5,000 clones, around 10% of them singletons. This clone was detected a few times. This CDR3 has 13 amino acids. Deletions cut 0 bases from V and 3 bases from J, with 6 bases between. Germline CDR1 is PRHDT and CDR2 is FYEKMQ (reference sequence). The sequencing input was tumor tissue. The clonotype originates from a human donor with diffuse large B-cell lymphoma. This chain connects TRBV13 to TRBJ2-7; D may be TRBD1 (6 bases). The CDR3 DNA sequence: TGTGCCAGCAGCTTAGGAGGGGGCTACGAGCAGTACTTC. It specifies CASSLGGGYEQYF.